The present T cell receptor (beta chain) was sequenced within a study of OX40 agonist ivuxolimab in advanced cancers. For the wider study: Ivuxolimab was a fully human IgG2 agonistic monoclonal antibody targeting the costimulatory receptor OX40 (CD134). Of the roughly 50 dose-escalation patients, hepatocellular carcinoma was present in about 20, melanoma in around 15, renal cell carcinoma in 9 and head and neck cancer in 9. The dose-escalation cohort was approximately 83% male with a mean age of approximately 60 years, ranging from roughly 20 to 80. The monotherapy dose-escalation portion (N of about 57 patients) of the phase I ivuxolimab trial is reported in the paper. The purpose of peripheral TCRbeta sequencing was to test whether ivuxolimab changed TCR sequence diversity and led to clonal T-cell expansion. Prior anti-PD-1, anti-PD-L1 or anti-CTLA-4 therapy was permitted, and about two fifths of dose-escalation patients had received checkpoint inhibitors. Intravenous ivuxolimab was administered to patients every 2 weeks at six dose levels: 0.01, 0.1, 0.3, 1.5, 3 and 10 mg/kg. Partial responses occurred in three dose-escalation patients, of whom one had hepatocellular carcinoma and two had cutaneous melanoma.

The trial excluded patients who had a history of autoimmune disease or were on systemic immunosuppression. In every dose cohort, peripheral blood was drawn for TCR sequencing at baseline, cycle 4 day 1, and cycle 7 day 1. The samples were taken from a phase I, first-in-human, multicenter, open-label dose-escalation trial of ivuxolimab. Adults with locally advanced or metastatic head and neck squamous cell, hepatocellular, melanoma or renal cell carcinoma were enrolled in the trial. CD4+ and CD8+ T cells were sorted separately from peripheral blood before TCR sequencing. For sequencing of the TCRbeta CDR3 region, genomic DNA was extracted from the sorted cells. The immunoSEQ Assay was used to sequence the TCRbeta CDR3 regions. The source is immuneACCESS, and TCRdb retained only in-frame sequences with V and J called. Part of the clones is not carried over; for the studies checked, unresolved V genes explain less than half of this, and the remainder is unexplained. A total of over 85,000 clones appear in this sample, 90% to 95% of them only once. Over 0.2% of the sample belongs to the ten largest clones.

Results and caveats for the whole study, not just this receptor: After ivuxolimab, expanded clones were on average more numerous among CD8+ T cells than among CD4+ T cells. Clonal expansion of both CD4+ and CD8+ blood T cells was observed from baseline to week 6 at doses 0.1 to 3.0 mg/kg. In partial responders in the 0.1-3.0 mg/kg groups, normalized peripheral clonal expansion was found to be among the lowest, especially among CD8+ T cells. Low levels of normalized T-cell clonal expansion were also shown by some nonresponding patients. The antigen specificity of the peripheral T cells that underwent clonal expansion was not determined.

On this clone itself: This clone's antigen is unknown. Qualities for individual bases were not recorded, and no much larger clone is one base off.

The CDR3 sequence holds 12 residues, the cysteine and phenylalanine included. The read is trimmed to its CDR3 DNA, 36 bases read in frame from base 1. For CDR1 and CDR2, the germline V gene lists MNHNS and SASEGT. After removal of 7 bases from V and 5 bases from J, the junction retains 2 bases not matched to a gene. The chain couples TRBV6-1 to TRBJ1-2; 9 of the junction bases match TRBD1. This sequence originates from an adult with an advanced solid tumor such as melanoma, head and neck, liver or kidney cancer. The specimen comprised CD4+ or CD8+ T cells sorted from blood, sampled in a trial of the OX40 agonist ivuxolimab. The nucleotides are TGTGCCAGCACCGGACAGGGGTATGGCTACACCTTC. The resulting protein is CASTGQGYGYTF.